This TCR beta chain was captured in a study of T cells in Graves' hyperthyroidism and ophthalmopathy. This clonotype was seen many times. Researchers took RNA transcripts and amplified the TCR beta CDR3 regions from them. In the first-round RT-PCR of the TCR CDR3, the HTBI primer set was used. TCRdb processed the multiplex PCR reads anew with MiXCR; each CDR3 protein has one entry. The top ten clones hold around a sixth of a sample with 480,000 or so distinct CDR3 sequences, under 15% of them seen once. V trimming: 1 base; J trimming: 7 bases; junction bases outside the gene matches: 8. The CDR3 loop spans 15 amino acids. Germline V gene sequence: CDR1 SGDLS, CDR2 YYNGEE. No ophthalmopathy progression within 18 months constituted stable Graves' hyperthyroidism. PBMCs were collected from an approximately 10 ml volume of fresh peripheral blood.

Sample: blood. The clonotype comes from a woman aged 18-29 years with Graves' hyperthyroidism. The chain couples TRBV9 to TRBJ2-1; 7 positions agree with TRBD2. CDR3 in amino acids: CASSVSGNLVNEQFF. The CDR3 coding sequence is TGTGCCAGCAGCGTAAGCGGGAACCTCGTGAATGAGCAGTTCTTC.